These T cell receptor beta chains were read from a single sample in a study of tumor-infiltrating lymphocytes in oesophageal squamous cell carcinoma. One entry per CDR3 protein results from TCRdb running MiXCR on the PCR reads. The sample includes just under 20,000 distinct CDR3 sequences, 35% to 50% of them seen just once. Specimen: normal esophageal tissue next to the tumor. These receptors originate from a male donor with esophageal squamous cell carcinoma. The conserved cysteine and the conserved F or W are not part of the CDR3 here.

NA,TRBV10-3,10,AISDRGYEQY
TRBJ2-1,TRBV7-9,17,ASGQRTSGDYSSYNEQF
NA,TRBV7-9,11,ASSFGGPYEQY
TRBJ2-3,TRBV24-1,13,ATSRGTGGTDTQY
NA,TRBV24-1,11,ATSASRVYEQY
TRBJ2-5,TRBV28,14,ASTPPSGRTKETQY
TRBJ2-1,TRBV11-2,12,ASSPRQLLGEQF
TRBJ2-5,TRBV5-6,12,ASSVGLAGQTQY
TRBJ2-5,TRBV13,11,ASSAGYRETQY
TRBJ2-2,TRBV6-6,12,ASSYGENTGELF
NA,TRBV29-1,13,SVVGGIAAGNEQF
TRBJ2-3,TRBV6-1,10,AAQGDADTQY
TRBJ2-5,TRBV28,15,ASSLGRFAGGQETQY
NA,TRBV4-3,13,ASGTGGRPSNEQF
TRBJ2-1,TRBV7-8,11,ASSLLGLNEQF
TRBJ1-6,TRBV6-1,9,ASSEIPPLH
TRBJ2-7,TRBV7-2,12,ASSFYVDDSPLH
TRBJ2-5,TRBV5-1,13,ASSLIPRDSETQY
TRBJ2-5,TRBV28,12,ATYGGTVAWEQY
TRBJ2-1,TRBV6-1,11,ASTGVTYNEQF
TRBJ2-1,TRBV6-1,13,ASSSGTGEYNEQF
TRBJ2-6,TRBV27,14,ASSFLKRGEWLHLR
TRBJ1-2,TRBV5-1,13,ASRLVGQMRSGYT
TRBJ1-1,TRBV6-6,13,ASRPPVGGSSEAF
TRBJ2-7,TRBV12-3/TRBV12-4,13,ASKKPGQGSHEQY
TRBJ2-7,TRBV6-1,11,ASSRDRVYEQY
TRBJ2-5,TRBV6-1,13,ASKEGASEQETQY
TRBJ1-2,TRBV7-2,12,ASSLGQGSYGYT
TRBJ1-1,TRBV24-1,10,ATSEETGGAF
NA,TRBV7-6,11,ASSRSGSNEQY
TRBJ2-1,TRBV20-1,11,SAKRDYDDEQF
TRBJ2-7,TRBV7-9,14,ASSPRTSGRNVEQY
TRBJ2-7,TRBV7-9,14,ASSLDWTGVPYEQY
TRBJ2-7,TRBV6-1,13,ASSHAGARNYEQY
TRBJ2-1,TRBV7-3,13,ASSSTGEKYNEQF
NA,TRBV29-1,13,SARAWGTGTYEQY
TRBJ2-7,TRBV11-2,11,ASSSRAGVEQY
TRBJ2-1,TRBV7-2,13,ASSGAGTVGNEQF
NA,TRBV7-6,12,ASSFEGQSDEQF
NA,TRBV5-1,12,ASSLSRVRNEQF
NA,TRBV7-2,12,ASSLQTITYEQY
TRBJ1-2,TRBV2,14,ASSEAFRQGGAGYT
TRBJ2-1,TRBV10-3,12,ASQLAGVYNEQF
NA,TRBV12-3/TRBV12-4,12,ASSPAGYGSIQY
NA,TRBV6-1,12,ASSEVRRSYEQY
NA,TRBV7-9,14,ASSLARGAPNNEQF
TRBJ2-2,TRBV7-2,12,ASSWTVNTGELF
TRBJ1-3,TRBV11-2,12,ASSSASAGNTIY
TRBJ2-6,TRBV7-2,13,ASSRRRSGANVLT
TRBJ2-5,TRBV28,11,ASRLTGTWAQY
NA,TRBV7-2,13,ASSLSWAADYGYT
TRBJ2-1,TRBV7-3,14,ASSLTWLAGYNEQF
TRBJ2-3,TRBV7-3,14,ASSSRLAGHTDTQY
NA,TRBV12-3/TRBV12-4,14,ASSLEQGAFRNEQF
TRBJ1-5,TRBV7-8,13,ASSLSGQQGQPQH
NA,TRBV7-6,12,ASSHNRGQVTQY
TRBJ1-5,TRBV7-2,15,ASSSTGQGLGNQPQH
TRBJ2-7,TRBV14,17,ASSQDAPFGSGVSYEQY
NA,TRBV7-8,16,ASSLGQGIEVRLYEQY